What follows are 29 T cell receptor beta chains derived from one specimen sequenced in a study of blood T cells in healthy people across ages. Next came a second PCR, run for about 6 to 12 cycles, which used a sample-barcoded 5' primer along with a J-beta primer mix. TCRdb re-analysed the 5' RACE reads in MiXCR, keeping a single row per CDR3 protein. Of around 710,000 distinct CDR3 sequences listed, more than 40% are singletons. Sequenced sample: blood. These TCRs come from a woman in her sixties in good health.

V is TRBV21-1 and J is TRBJ2-3; the table calls TRBD1, which could not be checked here. TRBV21-1 is classified as a pseudogene. The CDR3 sequence is 16 residues long. This CDR3 reads CASSKKGTEWSDTQYF. The CDR3 DNA reads as TGTGCCAGCAGCAAAAAAGGGACAGAGTGGTCAGATACGCAGTATTTT.

The chain joins TRBV6-2 or TRBV6-3 to TRBJ2-1; 11 bases are shared with TRBD2. The germline V gene has CDR1 MNHEY and CDR2 SVGEGT. The length of the CDR3 is 14 residues. V was pared by 4 bases and J by 8 bases, with 4 bases of the junction left unmatched. The CDR3 region has the DNA TGTGCCAGCAGTTTTAGCGGGGGGGATGATGAGCAGTTCTTC. It codes for CASSFSGGDDEQFF.

This clonotype was detected only a few times. The chain couples TRBV2 to TRBJ2-7; TRBD2 agrees at 8 bases. The V gene's germline CDR1 is SNHLY and CDR2 FYNNEI. With V trimmed by 6 bases and J by 7 bases, 14 bases remained unmatched. CDR3 length: 15 amino acids. The CDR3 sequence is CASSPSAGGYNEQYF. CDR3 bases: TGTGCCAGCAGCCCCTCCGCGGGAGGCTACAATGAGCAGTACTTC.

CDR3 residues: CASRRGANVLTF. CDR3 coding DNA: TGTGCCAGCAGGCGTGGGGCCAACGTCCTGACTTTC. The chain links TRBV27 to TRBJ2-6; D uncertain. The CDR3 runs 12 residues. Trimming cost V 6 bases and J 3 bases, with 3 bases left between them. Germline V CDR1 and CDR2: MNHEY, SMNVEV (reference sequence). Variable domain in full (rest from reference TRBV27 and TRBJ2-6): EAQVTQNPRYLITVTGKKLTVTCSQNMNHEYMSWYRQDPGLGLRQIYYSMNVEVTDKGDVPEGYKVSRKEKRNFPLILESPSPNQTSLYFCASRRGANVLTFGAGSRLTVL.

V and J are TRBV3-1 and TRBJ1-4; D may be TRBD1 (6 bases). CDR3 length: 14 amino acids. The germline V gene encodes CDR1 LGHDT and CDR2 YNNKEL (reference sequence). V lost 3 bases, J lost 7 bases, and 12 bases lay in between. The CDR3 here is CASSHPGRGEKLFF. The CDR3 nucleotides read TGTGCCAGCAGCCACCCAGGCAGGGGTGAAAAACTGTTTTTT. Using reference TRBV3-1 and TRBJ1-4 for the parts outside the CDR3, the full variable domain is DTAVSQTPKYLVTQMGNDKSIKCEQNLGHDTMYWYKQDSKKFLKIMFSYNNKELIINETVPNRFSPKSPDKAHLNLHINSLELGDSAVYFCASSHPGRGEKLFFGSGTQLSVL.

V gene TRBV7-3 combines with J gene TRBJ1-1; D may be TRBD1 (6 bases). CDR3 length: 15 amino acids. V was pared by 5 bases and J by 0 bases, with 13 bases between. CDR1 is SGHTA, CDR2 FQGTGA, per germline. CDR3 sequence reads: CASSPLGAMNTEAFF. The CDR3 DNA sequence: TGTGCCAGCAGCCCTTTGGGGGCTATGAACACTGAAGCTTTCTTT.

V usage is TRBV6-5 and J usage is TRBJ2-2; 7 bases agree with TRBD1. Trimming removed 8 bases from V and 3 bases from J; junction bases left unmatched: 6. The CDR3 has 14 amino acids. Germline-derived CDR1 and CDR2 are MNHEY and SVGAGI. The DNA for the CDR3 is TGTGCCAGCTGTAGGGGGCCCCACACCGGGGAGCTGTTTTTT. Its translation: CASCRGPHTGELFF.

The CDR3 DNA is TGTGCCAGCAGCTTGACAGGGGGTAACAATGAGCAGTTCTTC. As protein: CASSLTGGNNEQFF. V is TRBV28 and J is TRBJ2-1; TRBD1 matches at 9 bases. CDR1 is MDHEN and CDR2 is SYDVKM in the germline V gene. The junction had 5 bases not matched to a gene; V was cut back by 6 bases and J by 5 bases. The CDR3 contains 14 residues. Drawing the rest from reference TRBV28 and TRBJ2-1, the complete variable domain is DVKVTQSSRYLVKRTGEKVFLECVQDMDHENMFWYRQDPGLGLRLIYFSYDVKMKEKGDIPEGYSVSREKKERFSLILESASTNQTSMYLCASSLTGGNNEQFFGPGTRLTVL.

The chain is built from TRBV10-3 and TRBJ2-5, with D unclear. Per the germline V gene, CDR1 is ENHRY and CDR2 is SYGVKD. This CDR3 spans 15 amino acids. Trimming left V 0 bases short and J 4 bases short, with 12 bases between. CDR3 protein: CAISESGRASETQYF. In nucleotides, the CDR3 is TGTGCCATCAGTGAGTCGGGAAGGGCTTCAGAGACCCAGTACTTC.

This clonotype was seen just once. One end of the junction fails to match germline, which may point to a read error. The chain couples TRBV11-2 to TRBJ2-1; 7 nucleotides line up with TRBD2. In germline, CDR1 is SGHAT, CDR2 FQNNGV. The CDR3 length is 16 residues. CDR3 DNA sequence: TGTGTCAGCAGCCAAAGGGCTAGCGGATTTCACAATGAGCAGTTCTTC. Amino acid sequence: CVSSQRASGFHNEQFF.

The chain is built from TRBV7-2 and TRBJ2-6; D uncertain. CDR1 is SGHTA, CDR2 FQGNSA, per germline. Trimming cost V 3 bases and J 4 bases, with 10 bases left between them. This CDR3 comprises 15 residues. CDR3 amino acids: CASSLWAAGANVLTF. The CDR3 DNA sequence: TGTGCCAGCAGCTTGTGGGCTGCGGGGGCCAACGTCCTGACTTTC.

This clonotype was seen a handful of times. This chain joins TRBV20-1 and TRBJ2-3, with D possibly matching TRBD2 (5 bases). The ends were cut back, 3 bases at V and 2 bases at J, with 12 bases in the middle. Per germline, CDR1 DFQATT and CDR2 SNEGSKA (reference sequence). The CDR3 is 14 residues long. The CDR3 region is CSARSEVSTDTQYF. CDR3 nucleotide sequence: TGCAGTGCTAGGTCGGAGGTTTCCACAGATACGCAGTATTTT.

The sample holds many counts of this clonotype. V usage is TRBV20-1 and J usage is TRBJ2-5, with D perhaps TRBD2 (5 bases). Germline CDR1 reads DFQATT; CDR2 reads SNEGSKA (reference sequence). Between the trimmed V and J ends, which lost 4 bases and 7 bases, there was a span of 16 bases. The CDR3 is 13 amino acids. The CDR3 nucleotides read TGCAGTGCTAATGGACTGATCCTAGGGACCCAGTACTTC. Residues: CSANGLILGTQYF.

The V and J genes are TRBV12-3 or TRBV12-4 and TRBJ2-1, with D possibly matching TRBD2 (6 bases). V was trimmed by 7 bases and J by 6 bases, leaving 13 bases between them. The CDR3 has 13 amino acids. The CDR3 DNA reads as TGTGCCAGCATCCCGTCGGGGGTCAATGAGCAGTTCTTC. This translates into CASIPSGVNEQFF.

This clonotype has a handful of counts. The genes are TRBV10-1 and TRBJ2-4; TRBD1 agrees at 7 bases. With 3 bases clipped from V and 3 bases from J, the junction kept 8 bases outside the gene matches. CDR1 and CDR2 from the germline V gene are WNHNN and SYGVQD (reference sequence). This CDR3 is 16 amino acids long. CDR3 coding DNA: TGCGCCAGCAGTGACCCGACAGGGTCGGGCAAAAACATTCAGTACTTC. It specifies CASSDPTGSGKNIQYF.

The J gene is TRBJ2-7, the V gene TRBV11-3; the D is unclear. The V gene lost 2 bases and the J gene lost 3 bases, with 8 bases spanning the gap. The germline CDR1 and CDR2 sequences are SGHNT and YENEEA. This CDR3 is 13 amino acids long. CDR3 protein: CASSLNGYYEQYF. CDR3 in DNA: TGTGCCAGCAGCTTAAACGGTTACTACGAGCAGTACTTC.

The rearrangement joins TRBV28 to TRBJ1-5; weak D call: TRBD1 (6 bases). V dropped 3 bases and J dropped 6 bases, with 9 bases sitting between them. Germline V gene data show CDR1 as MDHEN and CDR2 as SYDVKM. The CDR3 loop spans 13 amino acids. The CDR3 spells CASSFEGVQPQHF. In DNA, the CDR3 is TGTGCCAGCAGTTTTGAGGGGGTTCAGCCCCAGCATTTT.

This clonotype was seen a handful of times. The chain uses TRBV20-1 and TRBJ1-5; D remains ambiguous. The CDR3 loop spans 14 amino acids. The V end was cut by 6 bases, the J end by 7 bases, with 19 bases between. Germline loops: CDR1 DFQATT, CDR2 SNEGSKA (reference sequence). DNA of the CDR3: TGCAGTGCCATCGGGTCAGATCTAAGACAGCCCCAGCATTTT. Translated, it gives CSAIGSDLRQPQHF.

The chain has TRBV3-1 and TRBJ2-3; no clear D gene. V was clipped by 5 bases and J by 8 bases, with 14 bases between them. CDR1 and CDR2 (germline): LGHDT, YNNKEL (reference sequence). This CDR3 region has 13 residues. CDR3 amino acids: CASSFPSSGTQYF. CDR3 DNA: TGTGCCAGCAGCTTCCCTTCTTCTGGTACGCAGTATTTT.

The chain joins TRBV4-2 to TRBJ2-7, with D tentatively TRBD2 (7 bases). There are 14 residues in the CDR3. V was clipped by 7 bases and J by 2 bases, with 15 bases between them. Germline assignment: CDR1 LGHNA and CDR2 YNFKEQ. The CDR3 here is CASKGGGTAYEQYF. The CDR3 bases are TGTGCCAGCAAGGGGGGGGGTACTGCCTACGAGCAGTACTTC.

There are many counts of this clonotype. V usage is TRBV12-3 or TRBV12-4 and J usage is TRBJ2-3; D not certain. The V end was cut by 6 bases, the J end by 2 bases, with 6 bases between. The CDR3 is 12 residues long. The CDR3 DNA follows: TGTGCCAGCAGGGGCACCACAGATACGCAGTATTTT. Translating it yields CASRGTTDTQYF.

Turning to this clonotype: This may be a read error: a much more frequent sequence differs by one nucleotide. The V call is TRBV7-9, the J call TRBJ2-1, with D possibly being TRBD2 (6 bases). Per the germline V gene, CDR1 is SEHNR and CDR2 is FQNEAQ (reference sequence). Trimming took 6 bases from V and 7 from J, leaving 25 bases between them. The CDR3 spans 17 residues. In DNA, the CDR3 is TGTGCCAGCAGGTCTTCGATAGACATGGGAGGAAGGAATGAGCAGTTCTTC. Residues: CASRSSIDMGGRNEQFF.

The genes are TRBV11-1 and TRBJ2-7, with 7 bases matching TRBD2. The last part of the DNA fits TRBJ2-4 better; the J call may be wrong. Germline values: CDR1 SGHAT, CDR2 FQDESV (reference sequence). This CDR3 spans 14 amino acids. CDR3 residues: CASSFVRDYGIQYF. In DNA, the CDR3 is TGTGCCAGCAGCTTCGTCCGGGACTACGGCATTCAGTACTTC.

The V gene is TRBV5-1, the J gene TRBJ2-7, with 9 bases identical to TRBD2. The V and J ends lost 0 bases and 4 bases, in that order; junction bases with no gene match: 11. Germline V gene data show CDR1 as SGHRS and CDR2 as YFSETQ. The CDR3 length is 17 residues. CDR3 DNA sequence: TGCGCCAGCAGCTTGGAGCGGGGGGCAGTCCGCCGGTACGAGCAGTACTTC. Translating it yields CASSLERGAVRRYEQYF.

The V gene is TRBV29-1, the J gene TRBJ2-7; 12 bases map to TRBD1. V shed 4 bases and J 5 bases; nucleotides not matched to a gene: 12. The CDR3 has 16 amino acids. CDR1 SQVTM and CDR2 ANQGSEA come from the germline V gene. The CDR3 loop is CSVGLRMGQGAHEQYF. In DNA, the CDR3 is TGCAGCGTTGGTCTACGAATGGGACAGGGGGCCCACGAGCAGTACTTC.

This chain uses TRBV11-3 with TRBJ1-2; D call uncertain. Trimming stripped 0 bases from V and 13 bases from J, with 15 bases between. Germline CDR1 and CDR2: SGHNT and YENEEA. The length of the CDR3 is 13 residues. In DNA, the CDR3 is TGTGCCAGCAGCTTAGACGCCATTGGTGGGTCCACCTTC. Its protein is CASSLDAIGGSTF.

The V gene is TRBV6-5, the J gene TRBJ1-2; tentatively, D is TRBD1 (5 bases). The V gene lost 0 bases and the J gene lost 8 bases, with 19 bases spanning the gap. Germline lookup yields CDR1 MNHEY and CDR2 SVGAGI. The length of the CDR3 is 16 residues. The CDR3 bases are TGTGCCAGCAGTTACTCGAAAGTTCAGGGCGCTGACGGCTACACCTTC. It specifies CASSYSKVQGADGYTF.

Only a few counts were recorded for this clonotype. The chain recombines TRBV29-1 with TRBJ2-4; D is uncertain. Germline CDR1 reads SQVTM; CDR2 reads ANQGSEA. Trimming pared 4 bases from V and 1 base from J, leaving 14 bases between. CDR3 size: 15 residues. The DNA of the CDR3 is TGCAGCGTTGTTAGCACTCCACCGGCCAAAAACATTCAGTACTTC. Amino acid sequence: CSVVSTPPAKNIQYF.

This chain links TRBV11-3 with TRBJ2-1, with 9 nucleotides matching TRBD1. The J call is doubtful: the DNA matches TRBJ2-7 better. CDR1 is SGHNT and CDR2 is YENEEA in the germline V gene. This CDR3 spans 15 amino acids. The DNA of the CDR3 is TGTGCCAGCAGCGCTGGGACAGGGCCCTACAATGAGCAGTACTTC. This encodes CASSAGTGPYNEQYF.